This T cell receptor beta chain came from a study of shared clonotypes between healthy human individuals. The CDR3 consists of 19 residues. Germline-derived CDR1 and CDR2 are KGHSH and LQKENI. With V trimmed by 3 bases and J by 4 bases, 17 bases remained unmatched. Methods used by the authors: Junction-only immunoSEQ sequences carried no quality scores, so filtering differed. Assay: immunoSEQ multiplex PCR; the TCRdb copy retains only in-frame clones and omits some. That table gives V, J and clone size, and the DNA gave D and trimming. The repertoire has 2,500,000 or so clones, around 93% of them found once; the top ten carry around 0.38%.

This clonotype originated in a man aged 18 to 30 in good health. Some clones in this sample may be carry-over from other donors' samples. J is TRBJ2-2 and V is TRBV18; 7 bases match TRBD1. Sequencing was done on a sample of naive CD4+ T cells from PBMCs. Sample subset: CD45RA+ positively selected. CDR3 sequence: CASSPRAARGPSSTGELFF. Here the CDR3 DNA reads TGTGCCAGCTCACCCCGCGCCGCGAGGGGGCCGAGTAGCACCGGGGAGCTGTTTTTT.